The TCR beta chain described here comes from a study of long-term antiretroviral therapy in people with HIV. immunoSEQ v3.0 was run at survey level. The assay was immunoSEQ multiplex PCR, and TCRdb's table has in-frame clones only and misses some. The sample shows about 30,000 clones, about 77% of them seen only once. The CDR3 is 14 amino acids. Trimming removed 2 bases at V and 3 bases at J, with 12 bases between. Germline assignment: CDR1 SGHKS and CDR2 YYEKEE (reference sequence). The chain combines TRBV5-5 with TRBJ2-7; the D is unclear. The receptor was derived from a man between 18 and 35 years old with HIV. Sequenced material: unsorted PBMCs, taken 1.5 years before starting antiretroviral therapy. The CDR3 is CASSFYYTDYEQYF. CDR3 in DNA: TGTGCCAGCAGCTTCTATTACACGGACTACGAGCAGTACTTC.